This is a list of T cell receptor beta chains from one sample in a study of T cell responses to AZD1222 COVID-19 vaccine. Using immunoSEQ multiplex PCR, the repertoire was profiled, and TCRdb retains in-frame clones only, with some absent. There are just under 95,000 clones in the sample; approximately 91% occur only once, and over 20% lies in the top ten. Here the sequenced sample was peripheral blood, taken on day 0 of AZD1222 vaccination. The receptors here all came from an adult in good health. The CDR3 runs from the conserved cysteine through the conserved F or W. D genes are given only for firm matches. The size field is filled for only some rows; it gives once, few, many or a size class.

- TRBJ2-3 - TRBV7-2 CASSFREVDTQYF TGTGCCAGCAGCTTCAGGGAGGTAGATACGCAGTATTTT
- TRBJ1-5 - TRBV7-2 CASSLGFRSNQPQHF TGTGCCAGCAGCTTAGGATTTCGGAGCAATCAGCCCCAGCATTTT
- TRBJ2-4 - TRBV28 CASSQEDNIQYF TGTGCCAGCAGCCAGGAGGACAACATTCAGTACTTC
TRBD1 TRBJ1-5 - TRBV2 CATSGDRGASQPQHF TGTGCCACCTCTGGCGACAGGGGTGCGAGTCAGCCCCAGCATTTT
TRBD1 TRBJ2-7 - TRBV28 CASSFPPGTVLYEQYF TGTGCCAGCAGTTTCCCCCCCGGGACAGTCCTCTACGAGCAGTACTTC
TRBD1 TRBJ1-3 - TRBV18 CASSPSGTGVGNTIYF TGTGCCAGCTCACCCTCTGGGACAGGGGTTGGAAACACCATATATTTT
- TRBJ2-5 - TRBV19 CASSRALTETQYF TGTGCCAGTAGTCGGGCGCTCACCGAGACCCAGTACTTC
TRBD1 TRBJ1-2 - TRBV13 CASRRQGSYGYTF TGTGCCAGCAGGCGACAGGGTAGCTATGGCTACACCTTC
- TRBJ1-5 once TRBV4-1 CASSQDRLSNQPQHF TGCGCCAGCAGCCAAGATCGGTTGAGCAATCAGCCCCAGCATTTT
- TRBJ1-2 - TRBV28 CASTNVGVYGYTF TGTGCCAGCACTAACGTGGGGGTTTATGGCTACACCTTC
TRBD1 TRBJ2-7 - TRBV7-2 CASSLGDRGLLCFYEQYF TGTGCCAGCAGCTTAGGGGACAGGGGCCTACTTTGCTTCTACGAGCAGTACTTC
TRBD2 TRBJ2-7 - TRBV6-2/TRBV6-3 CASSSSWGGSYEQYF TGTGCCAGCAGTTCGTCGTGGGGCGGGAGCTACGAGCAGTACTTC
- TRBJ1-2 - TRBV9 CASSGLRPRTNYGYTF TGTGCCAGCAGCGGGCTCAGGCCCAGGACTAACTATGGCTACACCTTC
TRBD2 TRBJ2-7 - TRBV7-2 CASSLAGGVQYF TGTGCCAGCAGCTTAGCGGGGGGGGTGCAGTACTTC
TRBD1 TRBJ2-2 once TRBV9 CASSALQGASAGELFF TGTGCCAGCAGCGCCTTACAGGGGGCGAGTGCCGGGGAGCTGTTTTTT
- TRBJ2-3 once TRBV13 CASSLRGPTDTQYF TGTGCCAGCAGCTTACGGGGGCCCACAGATACGCAGTATTTT
- TRBJ1-4 - TRBV30 CAWNNQGILNEKLFF TGTGCCTGGAATAATCAGGGGATCCTTAATGAAAAACTGTTTTTT
TRBD1 TRBJ1-5 - TRBV19 CASSTDRGNQPQHF TGTGCCAGTAGTACTGACAGGGGAAATCAGCCCCAGCATTTT
- TRBJ1-3 - TRBV27 CASRGGNTIYF TGTGCCAGCAGGGGAGGAAACACCATATATTTT
TRBD2 TRBJ2-1 - TRBV6-2/TRBV6-3 CASSSALAGGLNEQFF TGTGCCAGCAGTTCCGCACTAGCGGGGGGTTTGAATGAGCAGTTCTTC
- TRBJ1-2 - TRBV5-1 CASSFGPGEGGYTF TGCGCCAGCAGCTTCGGGCCCGGTGAGGGTGGCTACACCTTC
TRBD1 TRBJ2-5 - TRBV19 CASSMVDRGQTQYF TGTGCCAGTAGTATGGTGGACAGGGGTCAGACCCAGTACTTC
- TRBJ1-2 - TRBV6-1 CASSEGQSNYGYTF TGTGCCAGCAGTGAAGGACAGAGTAACTATGGCTACACCTTC
- TRBJ1-2 once TRBV25-1 CASSARASSVYGYTF TGTGCCAGCAGTGCCAGGGCCTCGTCCGTATATGGCTACACCTTC
- TRBJ2-3 once TRBV24-1 CATSGGSTDTQYF TGTGCCACCAGTGGAGGAAGCACAGATACGCAGTATTTT
- TRBJ2-1 - TRBV19 CASTSGIPRRNEQFF TGTGCCAGTACCTCAGGGATCCCCCGGCGGAATGAGCAGTTCTTC
TRBD2 TRBJ2-2 - TRBV4-3 CASSQVVAGGPVRELFF TGCGCCAGCAGCCAAGTGGTAGCGGGGGGACCAGTCCGGGAGCTGTTTTTT
TRBD1 TRBJ2-1 - TRBV25-1 CASSAGQGRSYNEQFF TGTGCCAGCAGTGCTGGACAGGGGAGGTCCTACAATGAGCAGTTCTTC
TRBD1 TRBJ1-2 - TRBV4-2 CASRGTVLNYGYTF TGTGCCAGCAGGGGGACAGTTCTTAACTATGGCTACACCTTC
- TRBJ2-3 - TRBV6-2/TRBV6-3 CASSPLTGTSRYYTDTQYF TGTGCCAGCAGCCCACTTACCGGGACTTCTCGATACTACACAGATACGCAGTATTTT
- TRBJ1-2 few TRBV28 CASRPDPNYGYTF TGTGCCAGCAGACCGGACCCTAACTATGGCTACACCTTC
TRBD2 TRBJ2-2 - TRBV4-2 CASSPGLADNTGELFF TGTGCCAGCAGCCCTGGACTAGCGGATAACACCGGGGAGCTGTTTTTT
- TRBJ1-6 - TRBV12-3/TRBV12-4 CASSFQHSPLHF TGTGCCAGCAGTTTCCAGCATTCACCCCTCCACTTT
- TRBJ1-6 - TRBV28 CASSFGSGANSPLHF TGTGCCAGCAGTTTCGGCTCAGGGGCCAATTCACCCCTCCACTTT
TRBD2 TRBJ2-1 - TRBV5-1 CASSLVPLAGNSYNEQFF TGCGCCAGCAGCTTGGTCCCCTTAGCGGGGAACTCCTACAATGAGCAGTTCTTC
- TRBJ2-3 once TRBV29-1 CSVRRGAKTDTQYF TGCAGCGTTCGAAGGGGCGCCAAGACAGATACGCAGTATTTT
TRBD1 TRBJ1-6 - TRBV6-2/TRBV6-3 CASSRQGQGANSPLHF TGTGCCAGCAGTCGCCAGGGACAGGGGGCAAATTCACCCCTCCACTTT
- TRBJ1-6 - TRBV3-1/TRBV3-2 CASSQGGTFLSYNSPLHF TGTGCCAGCAGCCAAGGGGGAACGTTCCTCTCCTATAATTCACCCCTCCACTTT
- TRBJ1-1 - TRBV27 CASSPHGVGTEAFF TGTGCCAGCAGTCCCCATGGGGTAGGTACTGAAGCTTTCTTT
- TRBJ2-5 - TRBV6-6 CASSGNGYSEETQYF TGTGCCAGCAGTGGTAATGGGTACTCGGAAGAGACCCAGTACTTC
- TRBJ1-5 - TRBV3-1/TRBV3-2 CASSRGRDQPQHF TGTGCCAGCAGCCGTGGACGAGATCAGCCCCAGCATTTT
TRBD1 TRBJ1-5 - TRBV4-1 CASSQGPGDRGDQPQHF TGCGCCAGCAGCCAAGGGCCGGGGGACAGGGGCGATCAGCCCCAGCATTTT
- TRBJ1-1 - TRBV19 CASQRGNTEAFF TGTGCCAGTCAGAGGGGTAACACTGAAGCTTTCTTT
- TRBJ1-2 once TRBV25-1 CASRAPAGVGYTF TGTGCCAGCAGAGCCCCGGCAGGGGTCGGCTACACCTTC
- TRBJ1-5 - TRBV24-1 CATSDSDAGKLLYSNQPQHF TGTGCCACCAGTGATTCCGATGCAGGGAAACTACTTTATAGCAATCAGCCCCAGCATTTT
TRBD1 TRBJ1-4 - TRBV7-8 CASSLGDSSLTTNEKLFF TGTGCCAGCAGCTTAGGGGACAGTAGCCTGACAACTAATGAAAAACTGTTTTTT
TRBD1 TRBJ2-7 - TRBV6-5 CASSYRTGPYEQYF TGTGCCAGCAGCTACCGGACAGGGCCCTACGAGCAGTACTTC
- TRBJ1-4 - TRBV10-3 CAIRDSLTNEKLFF TGTGCCATCAGGGACAGTTTGACTAATGAAAAACTGTTTTTT
TRBD2 TRBJ2-7 - TRBV7-2 CASSLGSSGVSYEQYF TGTGCCAGCAGCTTAGGGTCTAGCGGGGTCTCCTACGAGCAGTACTTC
- TRBJ1-5 - TRBV3-1/TRBV3-2 CASSQLTAGYSNQPQHF TGTGCCAGCAGCCAACTGACAGCCGGATATAGCAATCAGCCCCAGCATTTT
- TRBJ1-2 - TRBV12-3/TRBV12-4 CASSSRVWGYTF TGTGCCAGCAGCTCCCGTGTTTGGGGCTACACCTTC
- TRBJ1-5 - TRBV6-5 CASVGTNQPQHF TGTGCCAGCGTTGGTACAAATCAGCCCCAGCATTTT
- TRBJ1-6 - TRBV4-1 CASSLRGLRSPLHF TGCGCCAGCAGCCTGAGGGGGTTACGGTCACCCCTCCACTTT
- TRBJ2-5 - TRBV18 CASSPGGSLQETQYF TGTGCCAGCTCACCAGGGGGTAGCCTACAAGAGACCCAGTACTTC
TRBD1 TRBJ2-2 once TRBV7-9 CASSLQGTGELFF TGTGCCAGCAGCCTACAGGGGACCGGGGAGCTGTTTTTT